A selection of T cell receptor beta chains follows, all from one sample in a study of blood T cell repertoires in COVID-19. Sequencing used immunoSEQ multiplex PCR; TCRdb keeps in-frame clones, though not all of them. The repertoire includes roughly 180,000 clones, approximately 84% of them detected once, and 5.6% sits in the top ten. Specimen: PBMCs or T cells enriched from blood (not recorded which). The receptors stem from a woman between 40 and 55 years old with acute COVID-19. CDR3s include the opening cysteine and the closing phenylalanine or tryptophan. Fields, in order: CDR3 length, clone size, J gene, V gene, D gene, CDR3 DNA, CDR3 protein. D genes are given only for firm matches. For some rows the clone size is stated as once, few or many, or as a class when expanded; others skip it.

18 | - | TRBJ2-1 | TRBV11-3 | TRBD2 | TGTGCCAGCAGCCCCGGGACTAGCGGGAGGGCGGGTGGGAATGAGCAGTTCTTC | CASSPGTSGRAGGNEQFF
16 | - | TRBJ2-1 | TRBV4-2 | TRBD2 | TGTGCCAGCAGCCAAGCCCTAGCGGGAGGGCCCAGGGAGCAGTTCTTC | CASSQALAGGPREQFF
15 | - | TRBJ1-4 | TRBV5-1 | - | TGCGCCAGCGGGGGGGAACCCGGGACGGAAGAAAAACTGTTTTTT | CASGGEPGTEEKLFF
15 | - | TRBJ2-5 | TRBV5-5 | - | TGTGCCAGCAGCTTGGTTGTTGGGGGCGGAGAGACCCAGTACTTC | CASSLVVGGGETQYF
18 | - | TRBJ2-6 | TRBV7-9 | TRBD2 | TGTGCCAGCAGCCGTATGAGGGGAGGGGCCGCTGGGGCCAACGTCCTGACTTTC | CASSRMRGGAAGANVLTF
19 | many | TRBJ2-1 | TRBV5-1 | TRBD1 | TGCGCCAGCAGCTCAGACTTCCACCGGGACAGGAAAGGATACAATGAGCAGTTCTTC | CASSSDFHRDRKGYNEQFF
16 | - | TRBJ2-1 | TRBV24-1 | TRBD2 | TGTGCCACCAGTGATTTGGCGAGTAGCGGGAGCTATGAGCAGTTCTTC | CATSDLASSGSYEQFF
14 | - | TRBJ2-5 | TRBV7-8 | TRBD1 | TGTGCCAGCAGCTCCGGGACAGTACAAGAGACCCAGTACTTC | CASSSGTVQETQYF
15 | few | TRBJ2-3 | TRBV12-5 | TRBD2 | TGTGCTAGTGGTTTGTCCTCAGCGGGAGCGGGTACGCAGTATTTT | CASGLSSAGAGTQYF
18 | - | TRBJ2-2 | TRBV24-1 | TRBD2 | TGTGCCACCAGTGGTTTCGATCGGACTAGCGGTGCCACCGGGGAGCTGTTTTTT | CATSGFDRTSGATGELFF
15 | - | TRBJ2-3 | TRBV11-3 | TRBD2 | TGTGCCAGCAGCTTAGGGAAGCGGGAGTCAGATACGCAGTATTTT | CASSLGKRESDTQYF
16 | - | TRBJ2-2 | TRBV30 | TRBD2 | TGTGCCTGGAGTGGTCCCGGACTAGCTAAGGACGGGGAGCTGTTTTTT | CAWSGPGLAKDGELFF
14 | - | TRBJ1-2 | TRBV10-3 | TRBD1 | TGTGCCATCAGTAGAGGGGACAGCAACTATGGCTACACCTTC | CAISRGDSNYGYTF
13 | - | TRBJ1-2 | TRBV4-1 | TRBD1 | TGCGCCAGCAGCCAGGCAGGGGGCTATGGCTACACCTTC | CASSQAGGYGYTF
13 | - | TRBJ2-7 | TRBV12-3/TRBV12-4 | - | TGTGCCAGCAGTGCCAGGAGGGGTATGGAGCAGTACTTC | CASSARRGMEQYF
15 | - | TRBJ1-5 | TRBV10-3 | - | TGTGCCATCAGTGATGGTTCAGGGGTCGGTCAGCCCCAGCATTTT | CAISDGSGVGQPQHF
13 | - | TRBJ1-5 | TRBV2 | - | TGTGCCAGCAGTGAGGGGCCTAATCAGCCCCAGCATTTT | CASSEGPNQPQHF
14 | - | TRBJ2-1 | TRBV29-1 | TRBD2 | TGCAGCGTTGAAAGTCTAGCGGGGGACAATGAGCAGTTCTTC | CSVESLAGDNEQFF
13 | few | TRBJ1-5 | TRBV6-6 | - | TGTGCCACCTTTTTAAACAGAAATCAGCCCCAGCATTTT | CATFLNRNQPQHF
18 | few | TRBJ2-5 | TRBV10-3 | - | TGTGCCATCAGTGAGTCGACGGCCCAATTAAGGGGGCAAGAGACCCAGTACTTC | CAISESTAQLRGQETQYF
15 | few | TRBJ2-1 | TRBV6-5 | TRBD2 | TGTGCCAGCAGATTGACTAGCGGGGGTTACAATGAGCAGTTCTTC | CASRLTSGGYNEQFF
14 | many | TRBJ2-5 | TRBV29-1 | TRBD2 | TGCAGCTCTTGGACTAGCGGGAGTTTGGAGACCCAGTACTTC | CSSWTSGSLETQYF
16 | - | TRBJ2-3 | TRBV5-1 | - | TGCGCCAGCAGCCCGGGAGTAGACTCCCGAGGGGATACGCAGTATTTT | CASSPGVDSRGDTQYF
17 | - | TRBJ1-1 | TRBV7-8 | TRBD1 | TGTGCCAGCAGCTTAGGGACACGCCGAACAGGGGAGGTCCAAGCTTTCTTT | CASSLGTRRTGEVQAFF
15 | once | TRBJ1-1 | TRBV7-9 | TRBD1 | TGTGCCAGCAGCTCCCCAGGACAGGGAATCGCTGAAGCTTTCTTT | CASSSPGQGIAEAFF
14 | - | TRBJ1-1 | TRBV9 | - | TGTGCCAGCAGCGTAGAGGGCAGCGGCACTGAAGCTTTCTTT | CASSVEGSGTEAFF
14 | - | TRBJ1-6 | TRBV18 | - | TGTGCCAGCTCACCCAGGACAGATAATTCACCCCTCCACTTT | CASSPRTDNSPLHF
13 | - | TRBJ2-2 | TRBV6-5 | - | TGTGCCAGCAGATCCCCAGGGACCGGGGAGCTGTTTTTT | CASRSPGTGELFF
14 | - | TRBJ1-1 | TRBV19 | - | TGTGCCAGTAGTCCCCCGGGACTAGTCACTGAAGCTTTCTTT | CASSPPGLVTEAFF
13 | - | TRBJ1-2 | TRBV5-6 | - | TGTGCCAGCAGCGTCGACAGTAACTATGGCTACACCTTC | CASSVDSNYGYTF
14 | - | TRBJ2-3 | TRBV24-1 | - | TGTGCCACCAGGGGGAGAAGGCCCACAGATACGCAGTATTTT | CATRGRRPTDTQYF
14 | - | TRBJ2-5 | TRBV5-1 | - | TGCGCCAGCAGCTTGAGAGATCGCGAAGAGACCCAGTACTTC | CASSLRDREETQYF
20 | - | TRBJ2-2 | TRBV15 | TRBD2 | TGTGCCACCAGCAGATCACGGGGCCTAGCGGGAGGGCCGGGCACCGGGGAGCTGTTTTTT | CATSRSRGLAGGPGTGELFF
15 | - | TRBJ1-2 | TRBV29-1 | TRBD1 | TGCAGCGTAGGGGATGAGGGCAGGGGGCGTTATGGCTACACCTTC | CSVGDEGRGRYGYTF
16 | - | TRBJ2-1 | TRBV4-2 | TRBD2 | TGTGCCAGCAGCCAAGAGGGAGCGGGAGGGCCCTATGAGCAGTTCTTC | CASSQEGAGGPYEQFF
15 | - | TRBJ1-6 | TRBV19 | TRBD1 | TGTGCCAGTAAGGAGGGACAGGGCTATAATTCACCCCTCCACTTT | CASKEGQGYNSPLHF
17 | - | TRBJ1-4 | TRBV7-9 | - | TGTGCCAGCAGCTTAGCCTGGGGGGAGGAGGGTGATGAAAAACTGTTTTTT | CASSLAWGEEGDEKLFF
16 | - | TRBJ2-2 | TRBV7-9 | - | TGTGCCAGCAGGAGAGGACAGCCGCCGAACACCGGGGAGCTGTTTTTT | CASRRGQPPNTGELFF
16 | once | TRBJ1-3 | TRBV6-4 | - | TGTGCCACCCCCCCGGACACTTTCCCCACTGGAAACACCATATATTTT | CATPPDTFPTGNTIYF
18 | - | TRBJ2-1 | TRBV10-3 | - | TGTGCCATCAGTGAGTCACCCGGGCGGGCGCCCTCCTACAATGAGCAGTTCTTC | CAISESPGRAPSYNEQFF
19 | - | TRBJ2-1 | TRBV6-4 | - | TGTGCCAGCAGTGACTCGATCCCTGTACTAGAGGAAGTTTACAATGAGCAGTTCTTC | CASSDSIPVLEEVYNEQFF
13 | - | TRBJ1-4 | TRBV7-9 | - | TGTGCCAGCAGCCGAGGACAGAATGAAAAACTGTTTTTT | CASSRGQNEKLFF